These 29 T cell receptor beta chains came from one sample sequenced in a study of T cell responses to AZD1222 COVID-19 vaccine. Repertoires were generated with immunoSEQ multiplex PCR, while TCRdb's copy carries only in-frame clones and drops some. The data hold about 130,000 clones, with around 84% observed a single time. The sample here was peripheral blood, taken on day 0 of AZD1222 vaccination. The receptors originated from an adult in good health.

The V gene is TRBV6-6, the J gene TRBJ1-1, with D unclear. The V end was cut by 0 bases, the J end by 2 bases, with 13 bases between. From germline, CDR1 is MNHNY and CDR2 SVGAGI (reference sequence). This CDR3 has 16 residues. The DNA for the CDR3 is TGTGCCAGCAGTTACTCAATAAGCAGGCCCAACACTGAAGCTTTCTTT. Amino acids: CASSYSISRPNTEAFF.

The V gene is TRBV27, the J gene TRBJ1-6; D gene unclear. The CDR3 covers 14 residues. Germline loops: CDR1 MNHEY, CDR2 SMNVEV (reference sequence). Trimming removed 10 bases from V and 0 bases from J, with 10 bases in between. CDR3 amino acids: CATAGSSYNSPLHF. Here the CDR3 DNA reads TGTGCCACCGCGGGTAGCTCCTATAATTCACCCCTCCACTTT.

The sample holds one count of this clone. This chain connects TRBV5-1 to TRBJ2-1; 11 positions match TRBD2. The germline V gene encodes CDR1 SGHRS and CDR2 YFSETQ. Trimming took 5 bases from V and 3 from J; bases not matched to a gene: 4. The length of the CDR3 is 15 residues. CDR3 region: CASRLGTSGYNEQFF. The CDR3 nucleotides read TGCGCCAGCAGACTGGGGACTAGCGGCTACAATGAGCAGTTCTTC.

The rearrangement uses TRBV6-1 and TRBJ1-5; D unclear. Germline V gene lookup returns CDR1 MNHNS and CDR2 SASEGT. The length of the CDR3 is 13 residues. V lost 6 bases and J lost 4, with 10 bases in between. The CDR3 loop is CASRMDSNQPQHF. The CDR3 DNA reads TGTGCCAGCAGGATGGATTCTAATCAGCCCCAGCATTTT.

The gene calls are TRBV9 and TRBJ2-7, with no clear D. The V end lost 0 bases, the J end lost 2 bases, and 9 bases lay between the germline ends. This CDR3 comprises 14 residues. Germline CDR1 reads SGDLS; CDR2 reads YYNGEE. In DNA form, the CDR3 reads TGTGCCAGCAGCGTAGCCCAGGTCCCCTACGAGCAGTACTTC. Its protein is CASSVAQVPYEQYF.

To note about this clone: At the DNA level, this CDR3 is encoded by other sequences in the same sample as well. The V gene is TRBV6-5, the J gene TRBJ1-1; D gene unclear. Germline CDR1 MNHEY, CDR2 SVGAGI. This CDR3 has 14 residues. V lost 0 bases to trimming and J lost 1 base, with 6 bases between them. The CDR3, as DNA: TGTGCCAGCAGTTACTCGCAAAGGAACACTGAAGCTTTCTTT. It is translated as CASSYSQRNTEAFF.

The V gene is TRBV27, the J gene TRBJ2-2; 16 positions match TRBD2. Germline V gene data show CDR1 as MNHEY and CDR2 as SMNVEV (reference sequence). CDR3 length: 18 amino acids. Losses at the gene ends were 5 bases for V and 5 bases for J; bases not matched to a gene: 8. The chain's CDR3 is CASSPGTSGGAWTGELFF. As DNA, the CDR3 is TGTGCCAGCAGTCCCGGGACTAGCGGGGGGGCGTGGACCGGGGAGCTGTTTTTT.

The J gene is TRBJ2-7, the V gene TRBV5-5, with 9 bases aligning to TRBD1. Germline V gene sequence: CDR1 SGHKS, CDR2 YYEKEE (reference sequence). CDR3 size: 14 residues. The trim removed 4 bases at V and 2 bases at J, leaving 4 bases unmatched. The CDR3 is CASSLGQGAYEQYF. The CDR3 bases are TGTGCCAGCAGCCTGGGACAGGGTGCCTACGAGCAGTACTTC.

V gene TRBV5-1 combines with J gene TRBJ2-7; 7 nucleotides align to TRBD1. CDR1 is SGHRS, CDR2 YFSETQ, per germline. The CDR3 consists of 15 residues. J was trimmed by 0 bases and V by 4 bases; bases with no gene match: 7. In DNA, the CDR3 is TGCGCCAGCAGCACGGGACAGACTACCTCCTACGAGCAGTACTTC. Protein: CASSTGQTTSYEQYF.

The chain uses TRBV9 and TRBJ2-1; a weak D match, TRBD2 (6 bases). From germline, CDR1 is SGDLS and CDR2 YYNGEE. Between the trimmed V and J ends, which lost 2 bases and 4 bases, there was a span of 19 bases. The CDR3 covers 17 residues. CDR3 nucleotide sequence: TGTGCCAGCAGCGTGGAAGGGTCGAGCGGGTTTTACAATGAGCAGTTCTTC. Protein product: CASSVEGSSGFYNEQFF.

The CDR3 DNA follows: TGTGCCAGCAGTTTTTCCGCGGGAAGTGCAGATACGCAGTATTTT. It encodes CASSFSAGSADTQYF. This chain uses TRBV28 with TRBJ2-3; possibly TRBD2 for D (6 bases). Germline CDR1 and CDR2: MDHEN and SYDVKM. Trimming pared 3 bases from V and 4 bases from J, leaving 14 bases between. CDR3 length: 15 amino acids. Full variable domain (remainder filled in from reference TRBV28 and TRBJ2-3): DVKVTQSSRYLVKRTGEKVFLECVQDMDHENMFWYRQDPGLGLRLIYFSYDVKMKEKGDIPEGYSVSREKKERFSLILESASTNQTSMYLCASSFSAGSADTQYFGPGTRLTVL.

The chain employs TRBV5-1 and TRBJ2-2, with D maybe TRBD2 (6 bases). Per the germline V gene, CDR1 is SGHRS and CDR2 is YFSETQ. Trimming removed 4 bases at V and 3 bases at J, with 19 bases between. The CDR3 loop spans 17 amino acids. The CDR3 coding sequence is TGCGCCAGCAGCCCCCTTGCGGAGGGCAATTACACCGGGGAGCTGTTTTTT. Translation: CASSPLAEGNYTGELFF.

This rearrangement joins TRBV6-5 to TRBJ2-2; D not resolved. The germline V and J ends were trimmed by 3 bases and 6 bases, with 8 bases remaining between them. The CDR3 length is 13 residues. Germline V CDR1 and CDR2: MNHEY, SVGAGI. The CDR3 spells CASSYGIAGELFF. The CDR3 DNA reads TGTGCCAGCAGTTATGGTATCGCCGGGGAGCTGTTTTTT.

The gene calls are TRBV5-1 and TRBJ1-1; no definite D call. The CDR3 is 12 residues long. Deletions cut 5 bases from V and 1 base from J, with 6 bases between. From germline, CDR1 is SGHRS and CDR2 YFSETQ. This CDR3 reads CASRFGNTEAFF. In nucleotides, the CDR3 is TGCGCCAGCAGGTTTGGGAACACTGAAGCTTTCTTT. Drawing the rest from reference TRBV5-1 and TRBJ1-1, the complete variable domain is KAGVTQTPRYLIKTRGQQVTLSCSPISGHRSVSWYQQTPGQGLQFLFEYFSETQRNKGNFPGRFSGRQFSNSRSEMNVSTLELGDSALYLCASRFGNTEAFFGQGTRLTVV.

This chain uses TRBV5-1 with TRBJ2-1, with TRBD2 as a possible D gene (5 bases). The CDR3 is made up of 16 amino acids. The V end was cut by 4 bases, the J end by 0 bases, with 14 bases between. Germline CDR1 is SGHRS and CDR2 is YFSETQ. CDR3 DNA: TGCGCCAGCAGCCTCGGGAACAGTCTCTCCTACAATGAGCAGTTCTTC. Translated, it gives CASSLGNSLSYNEQFF.

The genes are TRBV6-5 and TRBJ2-7; D gene uncertain. The CDR3 has 14 residues. Germline CDR1 is MNHEY and CDR2 is SVGAGI. Trimming removed 2 bases at V and 0 bases at J, with 8 bases between. The CDR3 sequence: CASSYDGSSYEQYF. In DNA, the CDR3 is TGTGCCAGCAGTTACGATGGCAGCTCCTACGAGCAGTACTTC.

This rearrangement joins TRBV5-6 to TRBJ1-3; D uncertain. The CDR3 is 16 amino acids. Germline V gives CDR1 SGHDT, CDR2 YYEEEE. V was clipped by 0 bases and J by 2 bases, with 12 bases between them. This chain's CDR3 is CASSLVADLAGNTIYF. Here the CDR3 DNA reads TGTGCCAGCAGCTTGGTGGCAGATTTGGCTGGAAACACCATATATTTT.

The chain couples TRBV19 to TRBJ1-5; 7 bases are a match to TRBD1. The CDR3 is made up of 16 amino acids. Germline trimming cut 4 bases from V and 5 bases from J; bases unmatched to any gene: 11. Germline lookup yields CDR1 LNHDA and CDR2 SQIVND (reference sequence). Here the CDR3 reads CASSTAGTANYQPQHF. DNA for the CDR3: TGTGCCAGTAGTACCGCCGGGACAGCCAATTATCAGCCCCAGCATTTT.

V usage is TRBV6-4 and J usage is TRBJ1-4, with 7 bases aligning to TRBD1. The CDR3 length is 15 residues. Per the germline V gene, CDR1 is MRHNA and CDR2 is SNTAGT. The V and J ends lost 5 bases and 2 bases, in that order; junction bases with no gene match: 5. The chain's CDR3 is CASSRQQGTNEKLFF. CDR3 DNA: TGTGCCAGCAGTAGACAACAGGGGACTAATGAAAAACTGTTTTTT.

The chain recombines TRBV7-9 with TRBJ1-3, with D tentatively TRBD1 (5 bases). The germline V and J ends were trimmed by 0 bases and 7 bases, with 7 bases remaining between them. Looked up from germline, CDR1 is SEHNR and CDR2 is FQNEAQ (reference sequence). The CDR3 covers 13 residues. The CDR3 region has the DNA TGTGCCAGCAGCTTAGCGGGGCAGAACACCATATATTTT. As protein: CASSLAGQNTIYF.

The chain couples TRBV7-2 to TRBJ2-7, with D possibly called TRBD1 or TRBD2 (5 bases each). The length of the CDR3 is 12 residues. Trimming took off 6 bases at V and 4 bases at J, with 10 bases between the two ends. Germline V gene data show CDR1 as SGHTA and CDR2 as FQGNSA. CDR3 loop: CASRQWGYEQYF. CDR3 DNA sequence: TGTGCCAGCAGGCAATGGGGGTACGAGCAGTACTTC.

This chain links TRBV2 with TRBJ2-7, with 14 bases identical to TRBD2. J was trimmed by 2 bases and V by 5 bases; bases with no gene match: 2. CDR3 length: 15 amino acids. Germline V gene data show CDR1 as SNHLY and CDR2 as FYNNEI. CDR3 amino acids: CASSRTSGRTYEQYF. The CDR3 DNA reads TGTGCCAGCAGTCGGACTAGCGGGAGGACCTACGAGCAGTACTTC.

This clone was picked up one time. V and J are TRBV4-1 and TRBJ1-5, with 9 bases fitting TRBD1. V shed 1 base, J shed 2 bases, and the junction held 6 bases outside the gene matches. The CDR3 consists of 17 residues. Per germline, CDR1 MGHRA and CDR2 YSYEKL. CDR3 protein: CASSQVQGALGNQPQHF. As DNA, the CDR3 is TGCGCCAGCAGCCAAGTACAGGGGGCTCTAGGCAATCAGCCCCAGCATTTT.

With regard to this clone: Mismatch with germline at one junction end may stem from a read error. The chain carries TRBV10-3 and TRBJ2-5; perhaps TRBD2 as D (6 bases). This CDR3 spans 15 amino acids. Per the germline V gene, CDR1 is ENHRY and CDR2 is SYGVKD. The chain's CDR3 is CAISEQEGTQGTQYF. DNA for the CDR3: TGTGCCATCAGTGAGCAGGAGGGGACTCAAGGGACCCAGTACTTC.

The chain combines TRBV5-1 with TRBJ1-6; 7 bases match TRBD1. The CDR3 consists of 13 residues. V gave up 3 bases and J gave up 9 bases; unmatched junction bases: 3. Germline lookup yields CDR1 SGHRS and CDR2 YFSETQ. DNA of the CDR3: TGCGCCAGCAGCTCCCGGGACAGTTCACCCCTCCACTTT. Translated, it gives CASSSRDSSPLHF.

The chain employs TRBV29-1 and TRBJ2-4, with D unclear. The CDR3 is made up of 14 amino acids. V was cut by 6 bases and J by 3 bases, with 15 bases left in between. Per the germline V gene, CDR1 is SQVTM and CDR2 is ANQGSEA. CDR3 residues: CSVRPAWGKNIQYF. CDR3 nucleotide sequence: TGCAGCGTCAGACCTGCATGGGGCAAAAACATTCAGTACTTC.

With regard to this clone: Distinct nucleotide sequences in the sample also encode this CDR3. The V call is TRBV29-1, the J call TRBJ1-2, with unresolved D. This CDR3 has 13 residues. CDR1 SQVTM and CDR2 ANQGSEA come from the germline V gene. V was trimmed by 6 bases and J by 4 bases, leaving 15 bases between them. The chain's CDR3 is CSVPLDGSYGYTF. For the CDR3, the DNA is TGCAGCGTACCCCTCGACGGGAGCTATGGCTACACCTTC.

This chain joins TRBV7-2 and TRBJ2-1; TRBD2 might be the D (5 bases). Between the trimmed V and J ends, which lost 5 bases and 1 base, there was a span of 12 bases. Germline-derived CDR1 and CDR2 are SGHTA and FQGNSA. This CDR3 comprises 15 residues. The CDR3 loop reads CASSPHAGSYNEQFF. As DNA, the CDR3 is TGTGCCAGCAGCCCGCACGCGGGTTCCTACAATGAGCAGTTCTTC. The full variable domain, with the rest looked up from reference TRBV7-2 and TRBJ2-1, is GAGVSQSPSNKVTEKGKDVELRCDPISGHTALYWYRQSLGQGLEFLIYFQGNSAPDKSGLPSDRFSAERTGGSVSTLTIQRTQQEDSAVYLCASSPHAGSYNEQFFGPGTRLTVL.

In this sample, this clone turned up once. The chain combines TRBV7-9 with TRBJ2-5; 9 bases line up with TRBD1. CDR1 and CDR2 (germline): SEHNR, FQNEAQ (reference sequence). V gave up 5 bases and J gave up 1 base; unmatched junction bases: 8. The CDR3 loop spans 16 amino acids. The CDR3 DNA follows: TGTGCCAGCAGCGCGGGACAGGGAGGGGTCCAAGAGACCCAGTACTTC. Its translation is CASSAGQGGVQETQYF.